This TCR beta chain was recorded in a study of CD8 T cells in ankylosing spondylitis (TCRdb year 2017). Regarding the complete study: The study profiled T cell receptor beta repertoires in healthy donors and ankylosing spondylitis patients to find disease-linked TCR variants. In total, the full study cohort was made up of nearly 110 healthy donors and about two dozen ankylosing spondylitis patients. Peripheral blood was sampled, and synovial fluid was additionally collected from ankylosing spondylitis patients. The investigation overall reported the following: Significant enrichment of the disease-linked clones was reported in matched synovial fluid samples from ankylosing spondylitis patients. A TCR beta motif made up of eight highly homologous amino acid variants appeared to be characteristic of blood from ankylosing spondylitis patients. Some TCR beta motif variants had previously been reported in synovial fluid and blood of reactive arthritis patients, which suggested common disease-initiation mechanisms. The disease-linked clones had a CD8+ phenotype and were found at relatively low frequencies in peripheral blood.

The sample was run on an Illumina HiSeq 2500. Quantitative 5'-RACE with molecular barcodes was the method used to prepare the TCR beta libraries. As for how the authors treated the data: Disease-linked TCR variants were identified with a new computational method built on a probabilistic model of VDJ rearrangement. TCRdb itself trimmed the public reads at Q25 with fastp, ran MiXCR and retained productive beta chains. Rows are unified per CDR3 protein, each entry keeping the most common DNA and genes. These V and J calls are TCRdb output, not the study's own analysis. The sample table records roughly 130,000 distinct CDR3 sequences; 6.5% to 8.5% of these occur just once. Less than 7.5% of the sample goes to the ten largest clones. CDR1 and CDR2 (DFQATT, SNEGSKA) derive from the germline V gene (reference sequence). The CDR3 runs 15 amino acids, cysteine and phenylalanine included. Here the CDR3 DNA is all that survives: 45 bases in frame from base 1. Trimming takes 3 bases from V and 4 bases from J, and the germline ends sit 15 bases apart.

Synovial fluid samples and blood samples obtained from the same ankylosing spondylitis patients were matched. Comments on this clonotype: Its antigen target is currently unknown. Per-nucleotide qualities are absent, and no much larger clonotype sits a single base away.

This receptor was taken from a male donor with ankylosing spondylitis. The sequencing sample was made of synovial fluid, either unsorted or a sorted T cell fraction (not recorded which). The chain joins TRBV20-1 to TRBJ2-2; confidence is insufficient to name the D gene. CDR3 sequence: CSASIAVRTTGELFF. In nucleotides, the sequence is TGCAGTGCTAGTATCGCAGTCCGAACCACCGGGGAGCTGTTTTTT.